This TCR beta chain was documented in a study of naive and memory T cell subsets. The CDR3 totals 17 residues. V dropped 5 bases and J dropped 8 bases, with 22 bases sitting between them. CDR1 and CDR2 from the germline V gene are SGHAT and FQNNGV. Within the sample, this clonotype is medium-sized. Two oligonucleotides, mixed equimolar, formed the beta constant-region primer covering TRBC1 and TRBC2. The ligated cDNA underwent four PCR rounds using SP2 and nested alpha and beta constant-region primers. TCRdb called the UMI-ligation and nested PCR reads again in MiXCR, with one record for every CDR3 protein. The sample has 32,000 or so distinct CDR3 sequences, 10% to 15% seen once.

The receptor was isolated from a human donor in good health. The rearrangement links TRBV11-2 to TRBJ1-6, with a possible D match to TRBD1 (6 bases). Sequenced: effector memory CD4+ T cells from blood. Subset defined: effector memory, CD45RA- CD27-. CDR3 bases: TGTGCCAGCAGCACAACCCCAGGGGTTTCTTATCATTCACCCCTCCACTTT. Its translation: CASSTTPGVSYHSPLHF.